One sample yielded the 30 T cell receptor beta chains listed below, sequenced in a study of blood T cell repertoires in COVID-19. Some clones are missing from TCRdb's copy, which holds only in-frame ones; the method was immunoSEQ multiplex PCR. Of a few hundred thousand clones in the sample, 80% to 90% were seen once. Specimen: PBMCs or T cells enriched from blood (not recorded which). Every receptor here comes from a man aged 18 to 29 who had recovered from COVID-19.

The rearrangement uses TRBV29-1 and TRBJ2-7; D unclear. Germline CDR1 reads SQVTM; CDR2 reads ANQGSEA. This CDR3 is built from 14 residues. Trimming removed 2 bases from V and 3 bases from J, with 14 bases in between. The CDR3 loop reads CSVETPGTVYEQYF. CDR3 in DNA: TGCAGCGTTGAAACTCCAGGAACCGTCTACGAGCAGTACTTC.

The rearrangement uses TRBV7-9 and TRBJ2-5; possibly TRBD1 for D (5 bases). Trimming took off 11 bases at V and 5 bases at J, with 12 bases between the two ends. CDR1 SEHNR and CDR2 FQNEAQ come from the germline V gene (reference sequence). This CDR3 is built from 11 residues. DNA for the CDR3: TGTGCCGCCAAGGGGTCGGAGACCCAGTACTTC. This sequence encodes CAAKGSETQYF.

In DNA, the CDR3 is TGCGCCGCCCAGGGGACCCTGAACACTGAAGCTTTCTTT. Its translation is CAAQGTLNTEAFF. The chain combines TRBV23-1 with TRBJ1-1, with D possibly matching TRBD1 (6 bases). TRBV23-1 is annotated as an ORF whose role is uncertain. V lost 11 bases, J lost 0 bases, and 13 bases lay in between. This CDR3 region has 13 residues.

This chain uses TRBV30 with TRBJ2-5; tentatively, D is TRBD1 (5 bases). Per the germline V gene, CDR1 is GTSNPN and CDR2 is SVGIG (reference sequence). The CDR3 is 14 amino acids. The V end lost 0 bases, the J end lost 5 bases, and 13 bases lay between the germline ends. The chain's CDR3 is CAWSVSQGGETQYF. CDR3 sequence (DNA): TGTGCCTGGAGTGTAAGCCAGGGTGGGGAGACCCAGTACTTC.

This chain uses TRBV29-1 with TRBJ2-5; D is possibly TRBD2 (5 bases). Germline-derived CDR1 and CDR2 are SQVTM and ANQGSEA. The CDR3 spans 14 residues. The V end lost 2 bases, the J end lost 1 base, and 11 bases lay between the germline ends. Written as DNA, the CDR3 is TGCAGCGTTGAACGAGGGCAAGGCCAAGAGACCCAGTACTTC. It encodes CSVERGQGQETQYF.

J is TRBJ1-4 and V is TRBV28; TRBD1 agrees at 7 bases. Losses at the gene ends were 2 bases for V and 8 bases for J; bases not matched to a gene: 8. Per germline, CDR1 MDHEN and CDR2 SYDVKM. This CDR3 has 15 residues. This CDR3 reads CASSLISQGNEKLFF. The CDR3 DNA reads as TGTGCCAGCAGTTTAATATCACAGGGGAACGAAAAACTGTTTTTT.

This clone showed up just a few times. In nucleotides, the CDR3 is TGTGCCAGCAGTTTTACAGGGGGCACAAGGAAGCCCCAGCATTTT. Translating it yields CASSFTGGTRKPQHF. This chain links TRBV28 with TRBJ1-5; TRBD1 agrees at 9 bases. Germline loops: CDR1 MDHEN, CDR2 SYDVKM. The CDR3 extends over 15 amino acids. J was trimmed by 8 bases and V by 3 bases; bases with no gene match: 8. The variable domain in full, with the rest retrieved from reference TRBV28 and TRBJ1-5, is DVKVTQSSRYLVKRTGEKVFLECVQDMDHENMFWYRQDPGLGLRLIYFSYDVKMKEKGDIPEGYSVSREKKERFSLILESASTNQTSMYLCASSFTGGTRKPQHFGDGTRLSIL.

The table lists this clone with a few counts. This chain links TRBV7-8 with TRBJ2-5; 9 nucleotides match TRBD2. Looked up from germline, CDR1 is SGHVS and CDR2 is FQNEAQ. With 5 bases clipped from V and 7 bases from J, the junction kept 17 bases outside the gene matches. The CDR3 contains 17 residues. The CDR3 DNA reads TGTGCCAGCAGCATCCCCGGCGGGGGGGACGTGGGCCGGACCCAGTACTTC. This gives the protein CASSIPGGGDVGRTQYF.

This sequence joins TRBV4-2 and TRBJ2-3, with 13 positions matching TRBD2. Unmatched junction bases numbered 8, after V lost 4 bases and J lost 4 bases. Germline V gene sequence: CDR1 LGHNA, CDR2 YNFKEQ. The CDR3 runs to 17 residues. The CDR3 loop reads CASSLRLLAGGADTQYF. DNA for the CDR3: TGTGCCAGCAGCCTCCGATTACTAGCGGGAGGGGCAGATACGCAGTATTTT.

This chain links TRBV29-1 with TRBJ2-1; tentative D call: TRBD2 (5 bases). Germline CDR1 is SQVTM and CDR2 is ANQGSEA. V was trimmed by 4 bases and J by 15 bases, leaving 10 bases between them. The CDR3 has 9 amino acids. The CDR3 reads CSVGLEGFF. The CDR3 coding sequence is TGCAGCGTTGGGCTCGAGGGGTTCTTC.

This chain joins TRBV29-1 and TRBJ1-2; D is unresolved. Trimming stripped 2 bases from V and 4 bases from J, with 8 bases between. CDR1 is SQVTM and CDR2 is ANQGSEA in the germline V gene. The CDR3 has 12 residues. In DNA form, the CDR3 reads TGCAGCGTTGAAAATAGTGCCTATGGCTACACCTTC. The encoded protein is CSVENSAYGYTF.

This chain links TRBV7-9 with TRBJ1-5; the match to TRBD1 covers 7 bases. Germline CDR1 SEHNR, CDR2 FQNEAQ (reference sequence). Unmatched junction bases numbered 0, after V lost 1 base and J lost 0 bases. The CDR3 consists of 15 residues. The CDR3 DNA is TGTGCCAGCAGCTTAGACAGGGGTAGCAATCAGCCCCAGCATTTT. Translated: CASSLDRGSNQPQHF.

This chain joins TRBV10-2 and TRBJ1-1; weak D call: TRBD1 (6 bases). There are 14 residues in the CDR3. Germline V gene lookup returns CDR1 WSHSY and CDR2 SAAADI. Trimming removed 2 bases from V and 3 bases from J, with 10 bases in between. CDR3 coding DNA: TGCGCCAGCAGTGAGAAAGGGGGATACACTGAAGCTTTCTTT. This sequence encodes CASSEKGGYTEAFF.

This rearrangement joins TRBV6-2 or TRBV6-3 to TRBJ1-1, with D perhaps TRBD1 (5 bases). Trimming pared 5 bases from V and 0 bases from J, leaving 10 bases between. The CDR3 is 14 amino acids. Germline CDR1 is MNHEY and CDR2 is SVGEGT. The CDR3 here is CASSRQKMNTEAFF. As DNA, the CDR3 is TGTGCCAGCAGTCGACAGAAGATGAACACTGAAGCTTTCTTT.

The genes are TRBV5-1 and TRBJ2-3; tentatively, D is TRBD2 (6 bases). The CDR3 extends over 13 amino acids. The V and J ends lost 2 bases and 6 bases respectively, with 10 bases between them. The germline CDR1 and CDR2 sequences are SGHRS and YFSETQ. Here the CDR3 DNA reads TGCGCCAGCAGCTTTGCGGGGATGGATACGCAGTATTTT. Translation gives CASSFAGMDTQYF. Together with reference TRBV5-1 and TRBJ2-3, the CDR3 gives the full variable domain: KAGVTQTPRYLIKTRGQQVTLSCSPISGHRSVSWYQQTPGQGLQFLFEYFSETQRNKGNFPGRFSGRQFSNSRSEMNVSTLELGDSALYLCASSFAGMDTQYFGPGTRLTVL.

The chain's CDR3 is CASSEPTDTQYF. In nucleotides, the CDR3 is TGCGCCAGCAGCGAGCCCACAGATACGCAGTATTTT. J is TRBJ2-3 and V is TRBV5-1; D is uncertain. The germline CDR1 and CDR2 sequences are SGHRS and YFSETQ. CDR3 length equals 12 residues. The ends were cut back, 4 bases at V and 2 bases at J, with 5 bases in the middle.

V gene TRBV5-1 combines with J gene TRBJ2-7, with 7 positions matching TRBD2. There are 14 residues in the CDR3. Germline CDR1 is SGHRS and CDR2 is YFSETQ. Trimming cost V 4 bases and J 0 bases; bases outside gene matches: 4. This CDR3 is CASSTSGNSYEQYF. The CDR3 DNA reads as TGCGCCAGCAGCACAAGCGGGAACTCCTACGAGCAGTACTTC.

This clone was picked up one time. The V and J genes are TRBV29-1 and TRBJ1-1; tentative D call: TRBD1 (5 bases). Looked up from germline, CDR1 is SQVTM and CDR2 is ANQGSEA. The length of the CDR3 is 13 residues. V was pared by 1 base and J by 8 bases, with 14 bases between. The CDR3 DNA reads TGCAGCGTTGAAGTACAGGAAAGGGGCGAAGCTTTCTTT. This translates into CSVEVQERGEAFF.

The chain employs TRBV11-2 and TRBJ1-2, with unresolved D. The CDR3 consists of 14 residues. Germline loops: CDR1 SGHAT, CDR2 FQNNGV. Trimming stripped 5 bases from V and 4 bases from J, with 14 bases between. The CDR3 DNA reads TGTGCCAGCAGCCTAACAGACACGAGCTATGGCTACACCTTC. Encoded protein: CASSLTDTSYGYTF.

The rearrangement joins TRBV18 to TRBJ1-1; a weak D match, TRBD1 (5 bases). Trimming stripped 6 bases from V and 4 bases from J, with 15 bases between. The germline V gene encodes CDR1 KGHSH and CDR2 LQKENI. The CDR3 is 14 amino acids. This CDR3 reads CASSREAGGTEAFF. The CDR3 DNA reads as TGTGCCAGCTCCCGGGAGGCGGGGGGCACTGAAGCTTTCTTT.

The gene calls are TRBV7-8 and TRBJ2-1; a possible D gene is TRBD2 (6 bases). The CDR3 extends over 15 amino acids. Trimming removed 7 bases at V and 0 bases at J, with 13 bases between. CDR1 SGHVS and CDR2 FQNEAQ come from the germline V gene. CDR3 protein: CASTTLASSYNEQFF. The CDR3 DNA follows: TGTGCCAGCACCACCCTAGCGAGCTCCTACAATGAGCAGTTCTTC. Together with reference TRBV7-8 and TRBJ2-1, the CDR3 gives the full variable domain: GAGVSQSPRYKVAKRGQDVALRCDPISGHVSLFWYQQALGQGPEFLTYFQNEAQLDKSGLPSDRFFAERPEGSVSTLKIQRTQQEDSAVYLCASTTLASSYNEQFFGPGTRLTVL.

This CDR3 is CASTERGLNTEAFF. The DNA of the CDR3 is TGTGCCAGCACGGAGAGGGGGCTGAACACTGAAGCTTTCTTT. The V gene is TRBV6-5, the J gene TRBJ1-1; 7 nucleotides align to TRBD1. From germline, CDR1 is MNHEY and CDR2 SVGAGI. The CDR3 is made up of 14 amino acids. Trimming took 7 bases from V and 0 from J; bases not matched to a gene: 5.

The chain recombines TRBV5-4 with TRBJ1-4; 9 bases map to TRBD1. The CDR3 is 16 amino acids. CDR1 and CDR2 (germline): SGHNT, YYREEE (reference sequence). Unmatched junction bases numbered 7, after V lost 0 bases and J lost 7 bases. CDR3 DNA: TGTGCCAGCAGCTTGGGGGGGACAGGGATGAGTGAAAAACTGTTTTTT. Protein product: CASSLGGTGMSEKLFF. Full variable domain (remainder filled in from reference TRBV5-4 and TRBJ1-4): ETGVTQSPTHLIKTRGQQVTLRCSSQSGHNTVSWYQQALGQGPQFIFQYYREEENGRGNFPPRFSGLQFPNYSSELNVNALELDDSALYLCASSLGGTGMSEKLFFGSGTQLSVL.

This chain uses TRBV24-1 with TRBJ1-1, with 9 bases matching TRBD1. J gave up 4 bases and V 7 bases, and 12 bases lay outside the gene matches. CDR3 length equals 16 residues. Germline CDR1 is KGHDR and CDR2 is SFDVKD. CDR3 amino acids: CATSPGMDRGRTEAFF. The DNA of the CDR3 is TGTGCCACCAGCCCCGGGATGGACAGGGGTCGCACTGAAGCTTTCTTT.

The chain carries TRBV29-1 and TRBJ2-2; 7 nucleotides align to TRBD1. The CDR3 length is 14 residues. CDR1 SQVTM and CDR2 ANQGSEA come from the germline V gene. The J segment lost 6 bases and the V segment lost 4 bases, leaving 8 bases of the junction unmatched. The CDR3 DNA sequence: TGCAGCGTTGCGGGGCAGGGGGTTCCCGGGGAGCTGTTTTTT. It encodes CSVAGQGVPGELFF.

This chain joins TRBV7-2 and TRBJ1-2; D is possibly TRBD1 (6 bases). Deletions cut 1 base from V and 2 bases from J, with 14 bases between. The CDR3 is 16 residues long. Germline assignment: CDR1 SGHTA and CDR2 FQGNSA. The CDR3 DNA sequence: TGTGCCAGCAGCTTAGGAGGGGGGGGAAGGAACTATGGCTACACCTTC. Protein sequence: CASSLGGGGRNYGYTF.

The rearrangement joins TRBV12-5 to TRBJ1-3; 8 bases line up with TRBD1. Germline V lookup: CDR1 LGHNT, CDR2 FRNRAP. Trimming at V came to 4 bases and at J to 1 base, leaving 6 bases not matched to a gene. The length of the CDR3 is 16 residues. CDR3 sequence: CASGYHHRGSGNTIYF. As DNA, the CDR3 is TGTGCTAGTGGTTACCATCACAGGGGGTCTGGAAACACCATATATTTT.

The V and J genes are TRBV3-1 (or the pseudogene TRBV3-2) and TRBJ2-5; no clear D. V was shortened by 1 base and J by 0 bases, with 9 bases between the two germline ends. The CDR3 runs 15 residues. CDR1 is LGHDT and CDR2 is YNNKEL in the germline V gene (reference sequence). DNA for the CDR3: TGTGCCAGCAGCCAAGGGGCAGTGCACCAAGAGACCCAGTACTTC. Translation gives CASSQGAVHQETQYF.

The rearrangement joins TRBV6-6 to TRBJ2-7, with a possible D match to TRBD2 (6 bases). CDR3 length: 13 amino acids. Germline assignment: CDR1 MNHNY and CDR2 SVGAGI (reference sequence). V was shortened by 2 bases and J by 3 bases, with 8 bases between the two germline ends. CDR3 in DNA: TGTGCCAGCAGTTACGGGACTGACTACGAGCAGTACTTC. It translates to CASSYGTDYEQYF.

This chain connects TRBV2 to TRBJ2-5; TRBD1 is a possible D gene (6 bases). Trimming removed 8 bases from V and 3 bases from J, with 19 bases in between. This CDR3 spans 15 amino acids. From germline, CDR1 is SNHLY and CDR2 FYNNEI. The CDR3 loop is CASPYPSTGEETQYF. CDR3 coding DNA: TGTGCCAGCCCTTATCCCTCGACAGGAGAAGAGACCCAGTACTTC.